A selection of T cell receptor beta chains follows, all from one sample in a study of long-term antiretroviral therapy in people with HIV. TCRdb's copy holds only in-frame clones and misses some; the assay was immunoSEQ multiplex PCR. Of around 29,000 clones detected, 93% appear once; the ten largest clones hold 5.5% to 7%. Source: unsorted PBMCs, taken almost 6.7 years after starting antiretroviral therapy. The receptors here all came from a woman between 40 and 50 years old with HIV. Both conserved end residues are part of each CDR3. The order of the fields is clone size, D gene, J gene, V gene, CDR3 DNA, CDR3 protein. The D gene is left open where the match is weak. Clone sizes are given selectively: once, few, many, or a class where the clone is expanded.

- TRBD1 TRBJ2-3 TRBV7-9 TGTGCCAGCAGCGCGCGACAGGGGACAGATACGCAGTATTTT CASSARQGTDTQYF
- - TRBJ1-1 TRBV9 TGTGCCAGCAGCGTAGACCTTTTGAACACTGAAGCTTTCTTT CASSVDLLNTEAFF
- - TRBJ1-1 TRBV4-3 TGCGCCAGCAGCCAAGGTTTGGGGGAAGCTTTCTTT CASSQGLGEAFF
once - TRBJ2-5 TRBV6-5 TGTGCCAGCAGTTTAACTTGGTACCAAGAGACCCAGTACTTC CASSLTWYQETQYF
- TRBD2 TRBJ2-1 TRBV5-1 TGCGCCAGCAGCTTGGCGGGGGGGCTAACCTACAATGAGCAGTTCTTC CASSLAGGLTYNEQFF
- TRBD1 TRBJ2-3 TRBV6-1 TGTGCCAGCAGTTTGGACAGGGGAACAGATACGCAGTATTTT CASSLDRGTDTQYF
- TRBD2 TRBJ2-7 TRBV14 TGTGCCAGCAGCCCCCCCCCGGGGGGACCCTACGAGCAGTACTTC CASSPPPGGPYEQYF
once - TRBJ1-5 TRBV7-2 TGTGCCAGCAGCCGAGCGGGGGGGTTCAATCAGCCCCAGCATTTT CASSRAGGFNQPQHF
- - TRBJ1-1 TRBV2 TGTGCCAGCCTCGGGGGCTCACCCCCTTTGAACACTGAAGCTTTCTTT CASLGGSPPLNTEAFF
- - TRBJ1-1 TRBV29-1 TGCAGCGTTGAGGGGGTGATGAACACTGAAGCTTTCTTT CSVEGVMNTEAFF
- - TRBJ1-4 TRBV9 TGTGCCAGCAGCGTCGCGGCTCAATTGAATGAAAAACTGTTTTTT CASSVAAQLNEKLFF
- - TRBJ2-5 TRBV5-1 TGCGCCAGCAGCCCGAGAGGAGGGCAAGAAGAGACCCAGTACTTC CASSPRGGQEETQYF
- TRBD2 TRBJ2-5 TRBV19 TGTGCCAGTAGTATACCGGGGGGGGGACAAGAGACCCAGTACTTC CASSIPGGGQETQYF
- - TRBJ1-4 TRBV25-1 TGTGCCAGCAGTGACGTAGCCTTTAATGAAAAACTGTTTTTT CASSDVAFNEKLFF
- - TRBJ1-4 TRBV15 TGTGCCACCAGCAGACTTTACACAACTAATGAAAAACTGTTTTTT CATSRLYTTNEKLFF
- - TRBJ1-1 TRBV5-1 TGCGCCAGCAGCCCCTGGGGACCTCAGAACACTGAAGCTTTCTTT CASSPWGPQNTEAFF
- - TRBJ1-1 TRBV7-2 TGTGCCAGCAGCTTAGATAGGTCCAACCTAGAGGCTTTCTTT CASSLDRSNLEAFF
- - TRBJ2-3 TRBV7-2 TGTGCCAGCAGCTGGGGCAGTAGCGTTGACACAGATACGCAGTATTTT CASSWGSSVDTDTQYF
- - TRBJ1-5 TRBV19 TGTGCCAGTAGTATAGATCTACGTGGAAGTCAGCCCCAGCATTTT CASSIDLRGSQPQHF
- TRBD2 TRBJ2-3 TRBV6-1 TGTGCCAGCAGTGACCTAGCGGGGGGAAACACAGATACGCAGTATTTT CASSDLAGGNTDTQYF
- TRBD2 TRBJ2-3 TRBV5-1 TGCGCCAGCAGCAGGGGGACTAGCGGGGGGACACCACCCACAGATACGCAGTATTTT CASSRGTSGGTPPTDTQYF
- TRBD2 TRBJ2-1 TRBV7-2 TGTGCCAGCAGCTTGGGATGGGTCCAGCGGGGGAATGAGCAGTTCTTC CASSLGWVQRGNEQFF
- TRBD1 TRBJ2-2 TRBV5-4 TGTGCCAGCATTAGGGACAGGGGGGCCGGGGAGCTGTTTTTT CASIRDRGAGELFF
- - TRBJ2-1 TRBV6-5 TGTGCCAGCAGTTACTCTAGATGGAATGAGCAGTTCTTC CASSYSRWNEQFF
- TRBD2 TRBJ2-1 TRBV9 TGTGCCAGCAGCCCCGGGGAGGGAATTCTAGTCAATGAGCAGTTCTTC CASSPGEGILVNEQFF
once - TRBJ1-2 TRBV9 TGTGCCAGCGATTTTCGGGGGGGCGAAGGGTATGGCTACACCTTC CASDFRGGEGYGYTF
- TRBD2 TRBJ2-3 TRBV5-1 TGCGCCAGCAGCTTGGTGGCGGGGGGGCCTGAGGCGCAGTATTTT CASSLVAGGPEAQYF
- TRBD1 TRBJ1-5 TRBV2 TGTGCCAGCAGGGAGACAGGGGAGAGCAATCAGCCCCAGCATTTT CASRETGESNQPQHF
- - TRBJ2-7 TRBV27 TGTGCCAGCAGTCCTATTATCCTCTCTAACGAGCAGTACTTC CASSPIILSNEQYF
- - TRBJ1-1 TRBV2 TGTGCCAGCAGCTACACGGGACCATCTATGAACACTGAAGCTTTCTTT CASSYTGPSMNTEAFF